The T cell receptor beta chain described here comes from a study of blood T cell repertoires in COVID-19. About the research overall: The study drew acute and convalescent COVID-19 samples from the United States, Italy and Spain. PBMCs, B-cell-depleted T cells, or T cells provided the cDNA or gDNA that made up the material.

A COVID-19 case was met by exposed participants within 2 weeks before study entry. In the original analysis: Cell counts per sample came from amplifying reference gene primers. TCRdb keeps only in-frame clones here, not all; method: immunoSEQ multiplex PCR. The V and J calls and clone size were taken over from that table, and D and trimming were inferred from the DNA. Among roughly 190,000 clones listed, 84% were seen once. The TCR comes from a woman aged 30 to 39 who had been exposed to COVID-19. The specimen was PBMCs or T cells enriched from blood (not recorded which).

The CDR3 protein is CASSSQSSYNEQFF. CDR3 DNA: TGTGCCAGCAGCTCACAATCCTCCTACAATGAGCAGTTCTTC. V and J are TRBV5-6 and TRBJ2-1; D is unresolved. Trimming cost V 3 bases and J 0 bases, with 7 bases left between them. Germline V lookup: CDR1 SGHDT, CDR2 YYEEEE. The length of the CDR3 is 14 residues.